One T cell receptor beta chain is described in this entry. Its antigen is as yet unknown. This entry is derived from a study of shared clonotypes between healthy human individuals. About the study: Ranging from 18 to 49 in age, donors were a couple of women and a few men. Three plates each covered CD4 naive and memory; CD8 naive two, CD8 memory one. Points from the study as a whole: Rarefaction demonstrated incomplete sorted-subset sequencing despite large depth.

The repertoire was sequenced with immunoSEQ multiplex PCR; TCRdb's copy has only in-frame clones and lacks some. This table has around 620,000 clones, around 95% appearing once. Naive CD8 cells were CD45RO-negative, positively selected for CCR7, excluding terminally differentiated effector memory CD45RA+ cells. CDR1 and CDR2 (germline): SGHDN, FVKESK. The CDR3 totals 15 residues. V dropped 2 bases and J dropped 0 bases, with 10 bases sitting between them. V is TRBV14 and J is TRBJ1-1; no reliable D call. This receptor was obtained from a woman in her 30s in good health. Source material: naive CD8+ T cells sorted from blood. CDR3 DNA sequence: TGTGCCAGCAGCCAATCGGGAGAGATGAACACTGAAGCTTTCTTT. The encoded protein is CASSQSGEMNTEAFF.